This TCR beta chain originates from a study of OX40 agonist ivuxolimab in advanced cancers. Across the study: Dose-escalation patients suffered from hepatocellular carcinoma, melanoma, renal cell or head and neck cancer. Allowance was made for prior anti-PD-1, anti-PD-L1 or anti-CTLA-4 therapy, and about 44% had some.

Prior autoimmune disease or systemic immunosuppression barred patients. The protocol was immunoSEQ multiplex PCR, while the TCRdb copy is restricted to in-frame clones and leaves out a portion. The sample contains roughly 61,000 clones, about 90% of which appear only once. About this clone: What it recognizes is unknown.

Study-wide results and caveats: Dosing at 0.1 to 3.0 mg/kg was accompanied by clonal expansion of CD4+ and CD8+ blood T cells by week 6.

Here the sequenced sample was CD4+ or CD8+ T cells sorted from blood, taken in a trial of the OX40 agonist ivuxolimab. The receptor was isolated from an adult with an advanced solid tumor such as melanoma, head and neck, liver or kidney cancer.

The CDR3 DNA sequence: TGTGCCAGCAGTGAAAACGCAGGGGGCGAGCAGTACTTC. Its protein is CASSENAGGEQYF. This sequence joins TRBV6-1 and TRBJ2-7, with 7 bases aligning to TRBD1. The CDR3 consists of 13 residues. CDR1 MNHNS and CDR2 SASEGT come from the germline V gene. V gave up 2 bases and J gave up 6 bases; unmatched junction bases: 4.